The sequence of this T cell receptor beta chain was determined in a study of CD8+CD57+ T cells in acquired aplastic anemia. General study results and limits: Researchers report that around 30 CD8+ CDR3 sequences appeared in both patients and controls.

The sequenced patients had an expansion of CD8+CD57+ cells seen by flow cytometry. None of the patients had been given any therapy when their blood was sampled. The template used for profiling TCR beta VDJ and CDR3 was genomic DNA. TCRdb reprocessed the reads with MiXCR, giving one entry per CDR3 protein. The sample includes about 160,000 distinct CDR3 sequences, 70% to 75% seen only once; the top ten take around 45%. Germline values: CDR1 SGHAT, CDR2 FQNNGV. The CDR3 length is 16 residues. V lost 5 bases and J lost 6, with 17 bases in between. On this clonotype itself: What it binds is not known.

The chain has TRBV11-2 and TRBJ1-6; D is ambiguous. Input material: sorted CD4+, CD8+, or CD8+CD57+ T cells (not recorded which) from PBMCs. This TCR was sampled from a human donor with aplastic anemia. Written as DNA, the CDR3 is TGTGCCAGCAGCCAAACCCGGGGATTGATTAATTCACCCCTCCACTTT. It encodes CASSQTRGLINSPLHF.